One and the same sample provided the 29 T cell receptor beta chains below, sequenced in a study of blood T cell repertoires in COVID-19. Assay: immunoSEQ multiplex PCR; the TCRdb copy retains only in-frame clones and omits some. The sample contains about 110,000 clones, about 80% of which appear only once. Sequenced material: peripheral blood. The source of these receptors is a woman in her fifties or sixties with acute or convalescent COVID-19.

This CDR3 is CASRVGGTGYTF. As DNA, the CDR3 is TGTGCCAGCAGGGTAGGGGGTACAGGCTACACCTTC. This chain joins TRBV6-5 and TRBJ1-2; maybe TRBD1 (6 bases). V lost 6 bases to trimming and J lost 8 bases, with 13 bases between them. CDR1 and CDR2 (germline): MNHEY, SVGAGI. The CDR3 runs to 12 residues.

The CDR3 DNA sequence: TGTGCCAGCAGCTACCGTCTACCCTACGAGCAGTACTTC. It specifies CASSYRLPYEQYF. V gene TRBV11-3 combines with J gene TRBJ2-7; D not resolved. Germline loops: CDR1 SGHNT, CDR2 YENEEA. V gave up 4 bases and J gave up 2 bases, with 9 bases separating them. There are 13 residues in the CDR3.

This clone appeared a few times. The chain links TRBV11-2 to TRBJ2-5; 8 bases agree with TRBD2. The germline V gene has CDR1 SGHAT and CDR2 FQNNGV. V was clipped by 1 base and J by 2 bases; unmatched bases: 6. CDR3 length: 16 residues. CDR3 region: CASSLVVRGGQETQYF. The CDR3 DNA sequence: TGTGCCAGCAGCTTAGTTGTCCGGGGGGGTCAAGAGACCCAGTACTTC.

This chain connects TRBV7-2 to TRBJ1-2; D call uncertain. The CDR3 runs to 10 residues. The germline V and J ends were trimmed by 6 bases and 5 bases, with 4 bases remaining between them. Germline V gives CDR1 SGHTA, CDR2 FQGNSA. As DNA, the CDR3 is TGTGCCAGCAGGGCATATGGCTACACCTTC. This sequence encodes CASRAYGYTF. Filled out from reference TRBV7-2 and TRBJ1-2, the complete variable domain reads GAGVSQSPSNKVTEKGKDVELRCDPISGHTALYWYRQSLGQGLEFLIYFQGNSAPDKSGLPSDRFSAERTGGSVSTLTIQRTQQEDSAVYLCASRAYGYTFGSGTRLTVV.

The CDR3 DNA follows: TGTGCCAGCAGGGCAGGGGATGGTACTGAAGCTTTCTTT. It is translated as CASRAGDGTEAFF. The chain employs TRBV6-4 and TRBJ1-1, with a possible D match to TRBD1 (6 bases). The CDR3 contains 13 residues. V was cut by 6 bases and J by 5 bases, with 13 bases left in between. Germline V lookup: CDR1 MRHNA, CDR2 SNTAGT.

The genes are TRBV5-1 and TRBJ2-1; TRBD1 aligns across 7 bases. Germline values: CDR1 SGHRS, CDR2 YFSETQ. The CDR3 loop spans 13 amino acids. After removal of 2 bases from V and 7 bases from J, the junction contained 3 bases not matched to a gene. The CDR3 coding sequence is TGCGCCAGCAGCTTCCAGGGGGTTAATGAGCAGTTCTTC. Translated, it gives CASSFQGVNEQFF.

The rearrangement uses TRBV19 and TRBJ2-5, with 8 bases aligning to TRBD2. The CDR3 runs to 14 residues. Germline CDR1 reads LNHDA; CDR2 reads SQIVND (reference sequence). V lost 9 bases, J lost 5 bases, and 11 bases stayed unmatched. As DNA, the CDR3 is TGTGCCAGCCGGGGGGGGCCGGGGCTTGAGACCCAGTACTTC. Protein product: CASRGGPGLETQYF. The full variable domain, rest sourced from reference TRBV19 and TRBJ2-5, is DGGITQSPKYLFRKEGQNVTLSCEQNLNHDAMYWYRQDPGQGLRLIYYSQIVNDFQKGDIAEGYSVSREKKESFPLTVTSAQKNPTAFYLCASRGGPGLETQYFGPGTRLLVL.

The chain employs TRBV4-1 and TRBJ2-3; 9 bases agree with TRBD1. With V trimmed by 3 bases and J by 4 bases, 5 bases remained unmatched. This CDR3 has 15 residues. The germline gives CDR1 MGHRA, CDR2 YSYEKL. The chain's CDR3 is CASSHLDRGADTQYF. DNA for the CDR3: TGCGCCAGCAGCCACTTGGACAGGGGAGCAGATACGCAGTATTTT.

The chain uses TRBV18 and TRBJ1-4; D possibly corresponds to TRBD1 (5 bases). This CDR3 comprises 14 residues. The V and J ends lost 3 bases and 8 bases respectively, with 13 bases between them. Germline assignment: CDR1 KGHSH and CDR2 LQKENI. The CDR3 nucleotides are TGTGCCAGCTCACCCGCGGGGGAACGAGAAAAACTGTTTTTT. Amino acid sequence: CASSPAGEREKLFF.

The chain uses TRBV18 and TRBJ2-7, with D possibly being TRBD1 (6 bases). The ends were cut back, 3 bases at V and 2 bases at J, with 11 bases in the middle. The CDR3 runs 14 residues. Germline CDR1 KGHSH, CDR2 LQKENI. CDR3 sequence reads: CASSPSTGPYEQYF. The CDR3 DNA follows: TGTGCCAGCTCACCTTCGACAGGTCCCTACGAGCAGTACTTC.

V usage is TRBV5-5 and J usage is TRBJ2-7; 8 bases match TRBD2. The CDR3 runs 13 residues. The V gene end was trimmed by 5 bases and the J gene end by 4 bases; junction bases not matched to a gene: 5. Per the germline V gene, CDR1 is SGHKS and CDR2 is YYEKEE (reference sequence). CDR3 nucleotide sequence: TGTGCCAGCAGTTCGGGACTAGTGTACGAGCAGTACTTC. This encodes CASSSGLVYEQYF.

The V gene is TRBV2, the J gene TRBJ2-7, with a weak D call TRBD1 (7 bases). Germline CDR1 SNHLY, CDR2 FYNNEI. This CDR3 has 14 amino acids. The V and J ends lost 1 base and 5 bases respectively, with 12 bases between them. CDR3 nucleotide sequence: TGTGCCAGCAGTGAAGGGAGGGGGCACGACGAGCAGTACTTC. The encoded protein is CASSEGRGHDEQYF.

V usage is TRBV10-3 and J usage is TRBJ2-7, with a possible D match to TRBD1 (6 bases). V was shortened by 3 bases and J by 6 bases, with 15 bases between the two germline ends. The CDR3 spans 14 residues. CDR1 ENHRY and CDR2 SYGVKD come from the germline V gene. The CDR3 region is CAISDGTLSLEQYF. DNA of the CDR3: TGTGCCATCAGTGATGGGACACTGAGCCTCGAGCAGTACTTC.

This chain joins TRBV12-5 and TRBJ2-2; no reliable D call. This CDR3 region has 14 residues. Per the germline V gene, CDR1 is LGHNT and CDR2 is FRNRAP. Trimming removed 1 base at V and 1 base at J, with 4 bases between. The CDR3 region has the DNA TGTGCTAGTGGTTTGGGTATGAACACCGGGGAGCTGTTTTTT. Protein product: CASGLGMNTGELFF.

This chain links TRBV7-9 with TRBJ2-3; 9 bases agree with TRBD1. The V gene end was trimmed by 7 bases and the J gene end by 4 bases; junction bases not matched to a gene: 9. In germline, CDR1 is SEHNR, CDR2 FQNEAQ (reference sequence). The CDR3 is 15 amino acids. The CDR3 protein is CASIAGTGSADTQYF. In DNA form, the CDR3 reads TGTGCCAGCATCGCCGGGACAGGGAGCGCAGATACGCAGTATTTT.

For the CDR3, the DNA is TGTGCCAGCTCACTGACAGGGGGAGATGAGCAGTACTTC. Translating it yields CASSLTGGDEQYF. The chain couples TRBV18 to TRBJ2-7; the match to TRBD1 covers 9 bases. This CDR3 comprises 13 residues. With 4 bases clipped from V and 7 bases from J, the junction kept 5 bases outside the gene matches. Germline lookup yields CDR1 KGHSH and CDR2 LQKENI.

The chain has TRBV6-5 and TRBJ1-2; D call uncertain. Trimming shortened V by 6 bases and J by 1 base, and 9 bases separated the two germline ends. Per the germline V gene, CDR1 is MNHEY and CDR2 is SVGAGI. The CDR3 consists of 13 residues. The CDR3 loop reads CASRPGLNYGYTF. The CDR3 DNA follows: TGTGCCAGCAGACCCGGACTTAACTATGGCTACACCTTC.

CDR3 residues: CASSQYSNQPQHF. The CDR3 DNA reads as TGTGCCAGCAGCCAATATAGCAATCAGCCCCAGCATTTT. The chain recombines TRBV3-1 (or the pseudogene TRBV3-2) with TRBJ1-5; D is ambiguous. The CDR3 totals 13 residues. The germline V gene encodes CDR1 LGHDT and CDR2 YNNKEL (reference sequence). Trimming shortened V by 2 bases and J by 0 bases, and 2 bases separated the two germline ends.

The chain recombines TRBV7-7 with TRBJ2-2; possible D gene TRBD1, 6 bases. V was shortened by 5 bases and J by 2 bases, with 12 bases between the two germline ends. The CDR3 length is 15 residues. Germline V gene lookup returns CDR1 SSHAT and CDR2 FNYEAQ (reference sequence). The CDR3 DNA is TGTGCCAGCAGCCCATACAGGGTTAACACCGGGGAGCTGTTTTTT. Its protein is CASSPYRVNTGELFF.

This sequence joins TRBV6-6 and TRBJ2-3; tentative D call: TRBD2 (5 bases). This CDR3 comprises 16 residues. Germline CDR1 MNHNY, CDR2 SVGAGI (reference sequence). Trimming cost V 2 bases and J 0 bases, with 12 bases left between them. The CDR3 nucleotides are TGTGCCAGCAGTTACCGCAGCGGTACGAGCACAGATACGCAGTATTTT. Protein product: CASSYRSGTSTDTQYF.

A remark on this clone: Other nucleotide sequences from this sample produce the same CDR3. The CDR3 here is CASSAGYEQYF. CDR3 DNA: TGTGCCAGCAGCGCAGGGTACGAGCAGTACTTC. This chain joins TRBV2 and TRBJ2-7, with D tentatively TRBD1 (5 bases). CDR3 length equals 11 residues. V was clipped by 6 bases and J by 4 bases, with 7 bases between them. Germline lookup yields CDR1 SNHLY and CDR2 FYNNEI.

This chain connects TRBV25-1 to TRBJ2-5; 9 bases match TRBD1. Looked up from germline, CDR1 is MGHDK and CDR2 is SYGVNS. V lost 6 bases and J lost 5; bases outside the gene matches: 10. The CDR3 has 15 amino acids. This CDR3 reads CASRSDRGAWETQYF. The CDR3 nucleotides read TGTGCCAGCAGGTCCGACAGGGGGGCGTGGGAGACCCAGTACTTC.

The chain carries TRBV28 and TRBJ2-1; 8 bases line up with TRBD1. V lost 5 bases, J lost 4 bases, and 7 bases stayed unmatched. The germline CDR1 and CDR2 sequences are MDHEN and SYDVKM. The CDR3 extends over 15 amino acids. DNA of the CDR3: TGTGCCAGCAGTCTAAACACAGGGGGATACAATGAGCAGTTCTTC. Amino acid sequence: CASSLNTGGYNEQFF.

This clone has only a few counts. The CDR3 region is CATGQGQYLGYTF. Here the CDR3 DNA reads TGTGCCACCGGACAAGGACAGTACCTCGGCTACACCTTC. The J gene is TRBJ1-2, the V gene TRBV15; D is possibly TRBD1 (6 bases). The CDR3 spans 13 residues. V was trimmed by 8 bases and J by 8 bases, leaving 18 bases between them. Germline values: CDR1 LNHNV, CDR2 YYDKDF (reference sequence).

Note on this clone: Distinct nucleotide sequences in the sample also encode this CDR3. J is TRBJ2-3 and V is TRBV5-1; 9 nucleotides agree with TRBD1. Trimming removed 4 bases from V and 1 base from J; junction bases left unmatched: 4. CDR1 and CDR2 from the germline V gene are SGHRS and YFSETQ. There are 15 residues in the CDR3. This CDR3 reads CASSPTGGGTDTQYF. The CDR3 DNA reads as TGCGCCAGCAGCCCGACAGGGGGAGGCACAGATACGCAGTATTTT.

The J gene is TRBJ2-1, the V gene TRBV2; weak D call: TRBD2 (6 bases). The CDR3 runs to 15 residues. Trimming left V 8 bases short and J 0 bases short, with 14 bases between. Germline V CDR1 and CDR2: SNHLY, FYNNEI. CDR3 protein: CASRPGLSSYNEQFF. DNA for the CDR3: TGTGCCAGCCGTCCGGGACTCAGCTCCTACAATGAGCAGTTCTTC.

CDR3 sequence reads: CASSTLDRGDGELFF. DNA of the CDR3: TGTGCCAGTAGTACCCTAGACAGGGGTGACGGGGAGCTGTTTTTT. The J gene is TRBJ2-2, the V gene TRBV19; 8 bases map to TRBD1. V shed 4 bases and J 7 bases; nucleotides not matched to a gene: 8. CDR1 LNHDA and CDR2 SQIVND come from the germline V gene (reference sequence). The CDR3 loop spans 15 amino acids.

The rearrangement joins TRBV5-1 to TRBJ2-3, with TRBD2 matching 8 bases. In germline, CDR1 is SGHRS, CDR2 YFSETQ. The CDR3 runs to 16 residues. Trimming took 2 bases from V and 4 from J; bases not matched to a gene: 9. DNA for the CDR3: TGCGCCAGCAGCTTCGCCTCCGGGACTAGGGCAGATACGCAGTATTTT. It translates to CASSFASGTRADTQYF.

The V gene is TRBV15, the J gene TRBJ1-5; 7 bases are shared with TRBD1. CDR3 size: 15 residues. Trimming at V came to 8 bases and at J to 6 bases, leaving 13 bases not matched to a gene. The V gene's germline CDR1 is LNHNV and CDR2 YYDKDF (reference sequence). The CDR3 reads CATSTGKGSFQPQHF. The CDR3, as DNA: TGTGCCACCTCGACAGGGAAGGGATCTTTTCAGCCCCAGCATTTT.